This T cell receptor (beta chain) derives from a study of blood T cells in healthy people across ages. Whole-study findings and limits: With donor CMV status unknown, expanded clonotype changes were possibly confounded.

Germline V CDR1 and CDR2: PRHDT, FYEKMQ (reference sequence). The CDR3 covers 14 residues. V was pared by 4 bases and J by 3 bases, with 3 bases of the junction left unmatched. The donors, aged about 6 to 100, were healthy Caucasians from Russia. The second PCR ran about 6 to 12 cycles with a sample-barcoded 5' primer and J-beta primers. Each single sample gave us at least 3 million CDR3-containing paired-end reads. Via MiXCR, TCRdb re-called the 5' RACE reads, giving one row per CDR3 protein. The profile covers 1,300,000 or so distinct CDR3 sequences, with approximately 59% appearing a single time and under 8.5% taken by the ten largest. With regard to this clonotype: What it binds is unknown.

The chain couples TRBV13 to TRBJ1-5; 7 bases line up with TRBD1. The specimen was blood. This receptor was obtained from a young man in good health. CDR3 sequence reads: CASSSDRDNQPQHF. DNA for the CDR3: TGTGCCAGCAGCTCTGACAGGGACAATCAGCCCCAGCATTTT.